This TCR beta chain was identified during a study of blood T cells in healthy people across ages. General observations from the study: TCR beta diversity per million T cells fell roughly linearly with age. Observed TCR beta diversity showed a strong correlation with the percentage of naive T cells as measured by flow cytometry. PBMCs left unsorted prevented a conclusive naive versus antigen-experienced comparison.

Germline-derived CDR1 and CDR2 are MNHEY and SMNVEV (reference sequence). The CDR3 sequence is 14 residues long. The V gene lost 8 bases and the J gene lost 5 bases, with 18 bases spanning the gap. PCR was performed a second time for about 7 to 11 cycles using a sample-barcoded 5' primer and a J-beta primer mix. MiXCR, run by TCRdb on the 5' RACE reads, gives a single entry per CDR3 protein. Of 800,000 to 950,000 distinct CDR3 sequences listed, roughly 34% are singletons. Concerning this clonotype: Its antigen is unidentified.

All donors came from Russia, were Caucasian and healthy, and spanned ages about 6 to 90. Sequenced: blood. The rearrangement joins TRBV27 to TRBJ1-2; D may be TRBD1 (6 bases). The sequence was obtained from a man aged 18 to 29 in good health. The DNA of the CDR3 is TGTGCCAGCCTACCCCAAGGAGGGGGGTATGGCTACACCTTC. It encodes CASLPQGGGYGYTF.